Listed here are 27 T cell receptor beta chains from one sample, sequenced in a study of technical replicates of blood from a few donors. TCRdb keeps only in-frame clones here, not all; method: immunoSEQ multiplex PCR. The sample consists of around 80,000 clones, approximately 90% of them appearing once. Sequenced sample: T cells isolated from PBMCs. The receptors here all came from a human donor in good health.

The chain carries TRBV20-1 and TRBJ2-1; D is unclear. V lost 8 bases, J lost 7 bases, and 3 bases lay in between. Germline V CDR1 and CDR2: DFQATT, SNEGSKA (reference sequence). The CDR3 is made up of 8 amino acids. The CDR3 reads CSPNEQFF. The CDR3 bases are TGCAGTCCTAATGAGCAGTTCTTC.

The sample holds a few counts of this clone. The CDR3 sequence: CASGTREPQHF. In DNA, the CDR3 is TGTGCTAGTGGTACCCGGGAGCCCCAGCATTTT. The gene calls are TRBV12-5 and TRBJ1-5; D is undetermined. This CDR3 has 11 amino acids. Looked up from germline, CDR1 is LGHNT and CDR2 is FRNRAP. Trimming removed 5 bases at V and 8 bases at J, with 7 bases between.

The J gene is TRBJ2-7, the V gene TRBV18; 9 positions agree with TRBD1. Germline V gene data show CDR1 as KGHSH and CDR2 as LQKENI. This CDR3 has 15 residues. Trimming removed 3 bases from V and 2 bases from J; junction bases left unmatched: 5. CDR3: CASSPSGQGPYEQYF. CDR3 sequence (DNA): TGTGCCAGCTCACCCTCAGGACAGGGGCCCTACGAGCAGTACTTC.

The V call is TRBV27, the J call TRBJ2-1; D is unclear. The CDR3 extends over 15 amino acids. V lost 2 bases and J 2 bases, leaving 10 bases between the germline ends. Germline V gene sequence: CDR1 MNHEY, CDR2 SMNVEV (reference sequence). CDR3: CASSLSAATYNEQFF. CDR3 nucleotides: TGTGCCAGCAGTTTAAGTGCGGCCACCTACAATGAGCAGTTCTTC.

The CDR3 region is CASSGRDRGPGANVLTF. The CDR3 DNA reads TGTGCCAGCAGTGGACGGGACAGGGGGCCTGGGGCCAACGTCCTGACTTTC. The V gene is TRBV6-1, the J gene TRBJ2-6; 12 bases fit TRBD1. The trim removed 4 bases at V and 2 bases at J, leaving 3 bases unmatched. This CDR3 is 17 amino acids long. Germline CDR1 MNHNS, CDR2 SASEGT.

This clone came up once. This chain uses TRBV9 with TRBJ2-1, with a possible D match to TRBD2 (5 bases). Germline assignment: CDR1 SGDLS and CDR2 YYNGEE. The CDR3 has 13 amino acids. V was shortened by 0 bases and J by 6 bases, with 7 bases between the two germline ends. The CDR3 loop is CASSVERVNEQFF. DNA for the CDR3: TGTGCCAGCAGCGTAGAGAGGGTCAATGAGCAGTTCTTC.

The chain combines TRBV12-5 with TRBJ2-5, with 7 bases matching TRBD1. V was clipped by 5 bases and J by 3 bases; unmatched bases: 0. The CDR3 is 12 amino acids. Germline CDR1 LGHNT, CDR2 FRNRAP. For the CDR3, the DNA is TGTGCTAGTGGTCAGGGGGAAGAGACCCAGTACTTC. Encoded protein: CASGQGEETQYF.

The rearrangement joins TRBV2 to TRBJ2-2, with D tentatively TRBD2 (5 bases). Germline V lookup: CDR1 SNHLY, CDR2 FYNNEI. V was shortened by 8 bases and J by 6 bases, with 13 bases between the two germline ends. The CDR3 totals 13 residues. The DNA of the CDR3 is TGTGCCAGCGCCCGGGGTCTTTCCGGGGAGCTGTTTTTT. Amino acid sequence: CASARGLSGELFF.

In DNA form, the CDR3 reads TGTGCCAGCAGCGTGCACAGGGGAGAGACCCAGTACTTC. As protein: CASSVHRGETQYF. The chain employs TRBV9 and TRBJ2-5; 7 nucleotides align to TRBD1. The CDR3 is 13 residues long. From germline, CDR1 is SGDLS and CDR2 YYNGEE. V was clipped by 2 bases and J by 4 bases; unmatched bases: 2.

This clone was counted only a few times. CDR3 DNA: TGTGCCAGCAGCTTAGGCGGCCTAATGAACACTGAAGCTTTCTTT. Its protein product is CASSLGGLMNTEAFF. The V gene is TRBV7-9, the J gene TRBJ1-1; D is unresolved. V was pared by 1 base and J by 0 bases, with 9 bases between. Germline CDR1 reads SEHNR; CDR2 reads FQNEAQ (reference sequence). The CDR3 runs to 15 residues.

The genes are TRBV6-6 and TRBJ2-5; TRBD2 is a possible D gene (5 bases). This CDR3 is built from 14 residues. CDR1 and CDR2 (germline): MNHNY, SVGAGI (reference sequence). The V end was cut by 4 bases, the J end by 1 base, with 10 bases between. The CDR3 bases are TGTGCCAGCAGTTTACCGGGGTCCCAAGAGACCCAGTACTTC. It encodes CASSLPGSQETQYF.

Only one count was recorded for this clone. The rearrangement links TRBV11-3 to TRBJ2-1, with 13 positions matching TRBD2. V was pared by 2 bases and J by 9 bases, with 10 bases of the junction left unmatched. The germline V gene has CDR1 SGHNT and CDR2 YENEEA. The CDR3 is made up of 17 amino acids. CDR3 nucleotides: TGTGCCAGCAGCTTACGGGGGACTAGCGGGAATTCGGGTGAGCAGTTCTTC. This encodes CASSLRGTSGNSGEQFF.

Details on this clone: At one end the junction does not follow the germline gene, possibly because of a read error. The chain links TRBV13 to TRBJ2-1, with D possibly being TRBD2 (6 bases). The germline V gene encodes CDR1 PRHDT and CDR2 FYEKMQ (reference sequence). This CDR3 contains 14 residues. The CDR3 DNA follows: TGTGCCAGCAGGTTAGGAGGGGAGGCCGATGAGCAGTTCTTC. It is translated as CASRLGGEADEQFF.

This clone is a singleton in its sample. The genes are TRBV2 and TRBJ1-5; 7 nucleotides agree with TRBD1. Trimming at V came to 8 bases and at J to 6 bases, leaving 13 bases not matched to a gene. Germline CDR1 SNHLY, CDR2 FYNNEI. The CDR3 is 15 residues long. For the CDR3, the DNA is TGTGCCAGCGGGCCAGGGGGGTTCGGTAGTCAGCCCCAGCATTTT. Encoded protein: CASGPGGFGSQPQHF.

The CDR3 is CAISRGGYEQYF. The CDR3 bases are TGTGCCATCTCCAGGGGCGGGTACGAGCAGTACTTC. The chain is built from TRBV10-3 and TRBJ2-7; tentative D call: TRBD1 (6 bases). Trimming took off 8 bases at V and 4 bases at J, with 12 bases between the two ends. Germline V gene sequence: CDR1 ENHRY, CDR2 SYGVKD. The CDR3 covers 12 residues.

The gene calls are TRBV10-2 and TRBJ1-1, with D hard to call. CDR1 is WSHSY and CDR2 is SAAADI in the germline V gene. Deletions cut 7 bases from V and 13 bases from J, with 7 bases between. The CDR3 is 8 residues long. The CDR3 region is CASINGFF. DNA of the CDR3: TGCGCCAGCATTAACGGTTTCTTT.

The chain has TRBV30 and TRBJ2-5; D is perhaps TRBD1 (6 bases). The CDR3 is made up of 10 amino acids. V lost 8 bases and J 5 bases, leaving 9 bases between the germline ends. The germline CDR1 and CDR2 sequences are GTSNPN and SVGIG (reference sequence). The CDR3 region has the DNA TGTGCCCAGGGGACCGAGACCCAGTACTTC. Its protein product is CAQGTETQYF.

The V and J genes are TRBV9 and TRBJ2-7; maybe TRBD2 (5 bases). The V end was cut by 0 bases, the J end by 7 bases, with 8 bases between. CDR1 is SGDLS, CDR2 YYNGEE, per germline. This CDR3 spans 12 amino acids. The CDR3 DNA follows: TGTGCCAGCAGCGTAGACGGACTGGAGCAGTACTTC. Residues: CASSVDGLEQYF.

This clone was counted once. The rearrangement uses TRBV27 and TRBJ1-1, with unresolved D. V lost 8 bases to trimming and J lost 2 bases, with 18 bases between them. CDR1 is MNHEY, CDR2 SMNVEV, per germline (reference sequence). This CDR3 contains 15 residues. The CDR3 nucleotides are TGTGCCAGCCTCGCCCACGGCAGGTCCAACACTGAAGCTTTCTTT. Translated, it gives CASLAHGRSNTEAFF.

The chain links TRBV10-3 to TRBJ2-7; 8 bases fit TRBD2. CDR3 length: 12 residues. V gave up 3 bases and J gave up 5 bases; unmatched junction bases: 0. From germline, CDR1 is ENHRY and CDR2 SYGVKD. The CDR3 DNA follows: TGTGCCATCAGTGAAGCGGGAGACGAGCAGTACTTC. Translated, it gives CAISEAGDEQYF.

The chain employs TRBV6-1 and TRBJ1-5, with 8 nucleotides matching TRBD1. Germline CDR1 reads MNHNS; CDR2 reads SASEGT. V shed 5 bases and J 4 bases; nucleotides not matched to a gene: 1. The CDR3 totals 13 residues. The CDR3: CASSQGANQPQHF. CDR3 DNA: TGTGCCAGCAGTCAGGGGGCGAATCAGCCCCAGCATTTT.

CDR3 nucleotides: TGCGCCAGCAGCCAAAGAGGACAAAATCAGCCCCAGCATTTT. It encodes CASSQRGQNQPQHF. The chain couples TRBV4-3 to TRBJ1-5; D is perhaps TRBD1 (5 bases). V gave up 2 bases and J gave up 4 bases, with 9 bases separating them. Germline V CDR1 and CDR2: LGHNA, YSLEER. The CDR3 spans 14 residues.

The gene calls are TRBV19 and TRBJ2-5; 7 bases map to TRBD2. In germline, CDR1 is LNHDA, CDR2 SQIVND (reference sequence). This CDR3 is built from 15 residues. J lost 4 bases, V lost 5 bases, and 10 bases had no gene match. CDR3: CASSELLAVRETQYF. The CDR3 region has the DNA TGTGCCAGTAGTGAACTGCTAGCGGTAAGAGAGACCCAGTACTTC.

The table lists this clone with a few counts. The V call is TRBV7-8, the J call TRBJ2-3, with a weak D call TRBD1 (7 bases). The germline V and J ends were trimmed by 6 bases and 2 bases, with 18 bases remaining between them. Germline-derived CDR1 and CDR2 are SGHVS and FQNEAQ. The CDR3 covers 16 residues. For the CDR3, the DNA is TGTGCCAGCAGATACGGGCGGGACAGAGACACAGATACGCAGTATTTT. Amino acids: CASRYGRDRDTDTQYF.

The sample holds a few counts of this clone. V usage is TRBV19 and J usage is TRBJ1-5, with 9 bases that match TRBD1. Germline V gene lookup returns CDR1 LNHDA and CDR2 SQIVND (reference sequence). The CDR3 consists of 13 residues. The V segment lost 9 bases and the J segment 6 bases; nucleotides outside the gene matches: 6. CDR3 nucleotide sequence: TGTGCCAGCCAGACAGGGGGAGGTCAGCCCCAGCATTTT. Translated: CASQTGGGQPQHF.

This chain links TRBV19 with TRBJ1-2; D is perhaps TRBD1 (5 bases). The CDR3 extends over 18 amino acids. Germline V CDR1 and CDR2: LNHDA, SQIVND (reference sequence). Between the trimmed V and J ends, which lost 4 bases and 1 base, there was a span of 22 bases. The CDR3, as DNA: TGTGCCAGTAGTAGGAGTCTGGCGGCAGGGATGATTAACTATGGCTACACCTTC. Translating gives CASSRSLAAGMINYGYTF.

This chain uses TRBV30 with TRBJ2-3; 11 bases are a match to TRBD2. Germline assignment: CDR1 GTSNPN and CDR2 SVGIG (reference sequence). Unmatched junction bases numbered 21, after V lost 8 bases and J lost 2 bases. The CDR3 length is 19 residues. In DNA form, the CDR3 reads TGTGCCGGGTCCCCTATTCAATCTAGCGGGAGGATACACACAGATACGCAGTATTTT. It specifies CAGSPIQSSGRIHTDTQYF.